The 14 T cell receptor beta chains listed next were all sequenced from one sample in a study of patients and donors after allogeneic stem cell transplantation. TCRdb re-called the RT-PCR reads through MiXCR, storing one row per CDR3 protein. The table records fewer than 75,000 distinct CDR3 sequences, less than 15% of them present only once. The sequencing sample was made of blood, either unsorted or a sorted T cell fraction (not recorded which). These TCRs come from a human donor who was either an allogeneic HSCT recipient or a stem cell or donor lymphocyte infusion donor (not recorded which). It is not recorded whose cells these are; they may come from a transplant donor.

This chain uses TRBV6-6 with TRBJ2-5; D is unresolved. Germline values: CDR1 MNHNY, CDR2 SVGAGI (reference sequence). This CDR3 region has 14 residues. V was clipped by 2 bases and J by 2 bases, with 9 bases between them. CDR3 amino acids: CASSYTVIQETQYF. The CDR3 DNA is TGTGCCAGCAGTTACACGGTCATACAAGAGACCCAGTACTTC.

This clonotype was seen more than once but under ten times. The chain carries TRBV5-1 and TRBJ2-1, with unresolved D. Germline loops: CDR1 SGHRS, CDR2 YFSETQ. This CDR3 is built from 12 residues. V lost 2 bases and J 9 bases, leaving 9 bases between the germline ends. This chain's CDR3 is CASSFGSGEQFF. Here the CDR3 DNA reads TGCGCCAGCAGCTTCGGGTCTGGTGAGCAGTTCTTC.

A single count supports this clonotype. J is TRBJ2-1 and V is TRBV5-1, with TRBD1 identical over 7 bases. The V and J ends lost 2 bases and 1 base, in that order; junction bases with no gene match: 3. The CDR3 has 15 amino acids. The germline V gene encodes CDR1 SGHRS and CDR2 YFSETQ. CDR3 protein: CASSFTGVSYNEQFF. CDR3 nucleotides: TGCGCCAGCAGCTTCACAGGGGTTTCCTACAATGAGCAGTTCTTC.

This clonotype has only a few counts. This chain joins TRBV12-3 or TRBV12-4 and TRBJ1-1; D unresolved. V lost 7 bases to trimming and J lost 4 bases, with 7 bases between them. CDR3 length: 11 residues. CDR3: CASTLGTEAFF. CDR3 sequence (DNA): TGTGCCAGCACACTCGGCACTGAAGCTTTCTTT.

The chain combines TRBV6-5 with TRBJ2-1; 9 nucleotides match TRBD2. V gave up 5 bases and J gave up 4 bases; unmatched junction bases: 6. Germline-derived CDR1 and CDR2 are MNHEY and SVGAGI. The CDR3 has 15 residues. The CDR3 region is CASSMIAGDYNEQFF. CDR3 nucleotide sequence: TGTGCCAGCAGTATGATAGCGGGAGATTACAATGAGCAGTTCTTC.

This clonotype showed up just a few times. The V and J genes are TRBV5-1 and TRBJ2-3, with a weak D call TRBD2 (5 bases). Germline V gives CDR1 SGHRS, CDR2 YFSETQ. Trimming shortened V by 0 bases and J by 2 bases, and 10 bases separated the two germline ends. The CDR3 covers 15 residues. The chain's CDR3 is CASSLDVGNTDTQYF. CDR3 DNA: TGCGCCAGCAGCTTGGATGTCGGGAACACAGATACGCAGTATTTT.

V is TRBV4-1 and J is TRBJ2-5; 9 nucleotides line up with TRBD2. The CDR3 sequence is 15 residues long. V lost 2 bases, J lost 2 bases, and 3 bases stayed unmatched. CDR1 and CDR2 (germline): MGHRA, YSYEKL. The CDR3 region is CASSQYLAGQETQYF. The CDR3 DNA is TGCGCCAGCAGCCAATATCTAGCGGGACAAGAGACCCAGTACTTC.

There are many counts of this clonotype. The chain employs TRBV6-5 and TRBJ1-2; weak D call: TRBD1 (5 bases). This CDR3 contains 14 residues. From germline, CDR1 is MNHEY and CDR2 SVGAGI. Trimming stripped 0 bases from V and 8 bases from J, with 13 bases between. The CDR3 nucleotides read TGTGCCAGCAGTTACTCGGGGACGGACTGGGGCTACACCTTC. Amino acids: CASSYSGTDWGYTF.

This clonotype was recorded a few times. V and J are TRBV7-6 and TRBJ2-1; no firm D call. The germline V and J ends were trimmed by 3 bases and 3 bases, with 3 bases remaining between them. Germline assignment: CDR1 SGHVS and CDR2 FNYEAQ. This CDR3 contains 12 residues. In nucleotides, the CDR3 is TGTGCCAGCAGCTTCATCTACAATGAGCAGTTCTTC. Amino acid sequence: CASSFIYNEQFF.

Ten or more counts support this clonotype. The rearrangement joins TRBV3-1 to TRBJ1-4; D gene unclear. Per germline, CDR1 LGHDT and CDR2 YNNKEL (reference sequence). This CDR3 has 16 residues. The germline V and J ends were trimmed by 3 bases and 8 bases, with 19 bases remaining between them. The CDR3 here is CASSHAPSPRREKLFF. CDR3 sequence (DNA): TGTGCCAGCAGCCACGCCCCCAGTCCGAGACGCGAAAAACTGTTTTTT.

This clonotype has ten or more counts. The chain is built from TRBV4-3 and TRBJ1-2; TRBD1 might be the D (5 bases). This CDR3 region has 15 residues. V was trimmed by 0 bases and J by 4 bases, leaving 12 bases between them. Germline V CDR1 and CDR2: LGHNA, YSLEER. The CDR3 DNA is TGCGCCAGCAGCCAAGATAAGGGGACGGCCTATGGCTACACCTTC. Translated: CASSQDKGTAYGYTF.

This clonotype appeared a few times. The J gene is TRBJ1-2, the V gene TRBV7-9; D is possibly TRBD1 (5 bases). Germline CDR1 and CDR2: SEHNR and FQNEAQ (reference sequence). V lost 1 base, J lost 2 bases, and 11 bases lay in between. The CDR3 contains 15 residues. CDR3 nucleotide sequence: TGTGCCAGCAGCTTAGTAGTGACAGCGAACTATGGCTACACCTTC. Protein sequence: CASSLVVTANYGYTF.

This clonotype was detected a few times. The chain has TRBV7-9 and TRBJ1-5; D might be TRBD1 (5 bases). CDR3 length: 20 residues. Germline V gene lookup returns CDR1 SEHNR and CDR2 FQNEAQ (reference sequence). Trimming removed 4 bases from V and 0 bases from J, with 25 bases in between. CDR3 protein: CASSSGTGARGEYSNQPQHF. The DNA for the CDR3 is TGTGCCAGCAGCTCCGGAACCGGAGCCCGGGGGGAATATAGCAATCAGCCCCAGCATTTT.

The chain links TRBV6-6 to TRBJ2-7, with 11 bases identical to TRBD1. The CDR3 contains 15 residues. Germline lookup yields CDR1 MNHNY and CDR2 SVGAGI (reference sequence). With 7 bases clipped from V and 1 base from J, the junction kept 6 bases outside the gene matches. Here the CDR3 DNA reads TGTGCCAGCAATATAGGACAGGGGGCATCCTACGAGCAGTACTTC. Translating gives CASNIGQGASYEQYF.